The 5 T cell receptor beta chains listed next were all sequenced from one sample in a study of CXCR3-negative and CXCR3-positive naive CD8 T cells. UMI-tagged TRB cDNA libraries were built via 5' RACE. No DNA is given; TCRdb re-called the 5' RACE reads and lists each CDR3 protein once. The sample has some 140,000 distinct CDR3 sequences, and its top ten clones hold nearly 0.5%. The antigens these receptors bind are not known. Study-wide results and caveats: When CXCR3-positive naive cells were set against CXCR3-negative naive cells, the former had more hydrophobic TRB CDR3s.

The sample consisted of naive CXCR3+ CD8+ T cells from blood. Subset defined: CD45RO-CCR7+CD27+CD95- naive CD8+ T cells expressing CXCR3 (TNR3+). These receptors came from a human donor in good health. Some clones in this sample may be carry-over from other donors' samples.

The chain couples TRBV19 to TRBJ2-7; TCRdb gives TRBD1 as the D gene, but with no DNA this cannot be confirmed. CDR3 size: 14 residues. Germline assignment: CDR1 LNHDA and CDR2 SQIVND (reference sequence). CDR3 sequence: CASSIGGRSGEQYF. Full variable domain (outside the CDR3, taken from reference TRBV19 and TRBJ2-7): DGGITQSPKYLFRKEGQNVTLSCEQNLNHDAMYWYRQDPGQGLRLIYYSQIVNDFQKGDIAEGYSVSREKKESFPLTVTSAQKNPTAFYLCASSIGGRSGEQYFGPGTRLTVT.

The chain combines TRBV23-1 with TRBJ2-3. TRBV23-1 is an open reading frame whose function is uncertain. The CDR3 contains 13 residues. The chain's CDR3 is CASSRTQADTQYF.

The V and J genes are TRBV27 and TRBJ2-7; the TRBD2 assignment by TCRdb is unverifiable without DNA. CDR1 is MNHEY and CDR2 is SMNVEV in the germline V gene (reference sequence). The length of the CDR3 is 14 residues. CDR3 sequence reads: CASRTSGRAWEQYF.

This chain joins TRBV21-1 and TRBJ2-5; TCRdb's D gene call, TRBD1, goes unchecked for lack of DNA. TRBV21-1 is marked as a pseudogene. The CDR3 has 18 residues. CDR3 protein: CASSKRFPGRGEGETQYF.

The rearrangement uses TRBV20-1 and TRBJ2-3. The CDR3 sequence is 12 residues long. Germline-derived CDR1 and CDR2 are DFQATT and SNEGSKA (reference sequence). The CDR3 spells CSARDSRTVQYF.